Included here is one TCR beta chain sequence, with context. This entry belongs to a study of cytomegalovirus exposure and HLA in healthy donors. The PCR had 60 Vbeta and 13 Jbeta primers. The method was immunoSEQ multiplex PCR; TCRdb's version includes in-frame clones alone and lacks a portion of them. This table holds about 170,000 clones, around 80% found once. This CDR3 comprises 14 residues. CDR1 and CDR2 (germline): MNHEY, SMNVEV (reference sequence). With 5 bases removed from V and 4 bases from J, the gap between germline ends came to 12 bases. This TCR came from a woman between 50 and 59 years old in good health and CMV-seropositive. The specimen was PBMCs. The chain recombines TRBV27 with TRBJ1-3; a possible D gene is TRBD1 (5 bases). For the CDR3, the DNA is TGTGCCAGCAGTCTCGGAGGGGTGGGAAACACCATATATTTT. It yields the protein CASSLGGVGNTIYF.